The rows below give T cell receptor beta chains drawn from one sample of a study of blood T cell repertoires in COVID-19. Generated by immunoSEQ multiplex PCR, the TCRdb table keeps only in-frame clones and is missing some. The table lists tens of thousands of clones, approximately 80% of them singletons. Sequenced sample: peripheral blood. These receptor sequences come from a man between 65 and 80 years old with COVID-19, enrolled during active disease. Both conserved end residues are trimmed from each CDR3.

TRBJ2-5 TRBV11-3 ASSPSRGAETQY
TRBJ1-2 TRBV6-6 ASSRQGTNYGYT
TRBJ2-3 TRBV19 ASSMGTSGPTDTQY
TRBJ2-5 TRBV7-9 ASSPRGGIQETQY
TRBJ1-2 TRBV19 ASLPRGQGRGYT
TRBJ2-5 TRBV18 ASSPRGASGRAQY
TRBJ2-7 TRBV6-2/TRBV6-3 ASSYGTGYSYEQY
TRBJ1-5 TRBV28 ATSSGGGLGQPQH
TRBJ1-2 TRBV3-1/TRBV3-2 ASSPRSVAAYGYT
TRBJ1-1 TRBV7-9 ASSLAATLNTEAF
TRBJ1-4 TRBV18 ASSPQGRNEKLF
TRBJ2-5 TRBV12-3/TRBV12-4 ASSMTGKETQY
TRBJ1-2 TRBV6-2/TRBV6-3 ASSSNSHGYT
TRBJ1-2 TRBV28 ASSGQVYGYT
TRBJ2-5 TRBV7-2 ASSLGTPVETQY
TRBJ2-5 TRBV2 ASTLEETQY
TRBJ1-2 TRBV6-5 ASTPDRGINYGYT
TRBJ1-1 TRBV5-5 ASSKLQGITEAF
TRBJ2-1 TRBV30 ALSPRPTVHEQF
TRBJ1-1 TRBV29-1 SVDSDRGITEAF
TRBJ1-1 TRBV18 ASSPNQGADEAF
TRBJ1-1 TRBV10-3 AISESNWNTEAF
TRBJ1-5 TRBV19 ASSISMQAGGNQPQH
TRBJ1-2 TRBV9 ASSPLGDRVYGYT
TRBJ1-2 TRBV10-3 AISSGTGDDYT
TRBJ1-2 TRBV5-1 ASSRDRANYGYT
TRBJ2-2 TRBV5-5 ASSRGGTSGTGELF
TRBJ2-7 TRBV7-8 ASSPSYEQY
TRBJ2-3 TRBV20-1 SATGGDTQY
TRBJ2-7 TRBV20-1 SASRGGRAAYEQY
TRBJ2-2 TRBV5-1 ASSTGQFTGELF
TRBJ1-5 TRBV6-5 ASQPGSNQPQH
TRBJ2-5 TRBV7-2 ASSSRGARETQY
TRBJ2-1 TRBV7-9 ASSLRAGAENEQF
TRBJ2-1 TRBV3-1/TRBV3-2 ASSQPGVKNEQF
TRBJ2-1 TRBV6-2/TRBV6-3 ASSYGTNNEQF
TRBJ1-2 TRBV12-3/TRBV12-4 ASSDSFRGYT
TRBJ1-5 TRBV29-1 SARDSHNQPQH
TRBJ1-3 TRBV7-2 ASSLRKPSGGNTIY
TRBJ2-1 TRBV6-5 ASSARNEQF
TRBJ2-1 TRBV4-2 ASSQDGRQGEDEQF
TRBJ1-4 TRBV6-4 ASRWGPTPTQGTNEKLF
TRBJ2-3 TRBV14 ASSQDLEDTQY
TRBJ2-5 TRBV2 ASSQLAEETQY